In this sample, the clone carrying this TCR beta chain turned up once. The target antigen is unknown. It was with unique molecular identifiers that the TCRbeta library was prepared. Each CDR3 protein gets one entry after TCRdb re-called the PCR reads with MiXCR. Here the sample spans just over 950,000 distinct CDR3 sequences, roughly 29% being singletons. This sample is drawn from a study of T-cell reconstitution after alpha-beta-depleted transplantation in children. Whole-study results and caveats: Surviving recipient T cells and thymic progenitors produced the high day-60 TCRbeta diversity seen in some patients. Once a year had passed after transplant, T-cell counts and diversity came mostly from newly produced T cells.

In germline, CDR1 is DFQATT, CDR2 SNEGSKA (reference sequence). This CDR3 comprises 17 residues. V was pared by 0 bases and J by 2 bases, with 16 bases between. The chain combines TRBV20-1 with TRBJ1-4, with D uncertain. Here the sequenced sample was PBMCs, mostly from graft donor cells, taken 360 days after TCRalphabeta/CD19-depleted stem cell transplant. This sequence originates from a boy under two years old who had a stem cell transplant for SCID, so the T cells may come from the graft donor. The CDR3 DNA follows: TGCAGTGCTAGAGAAAGGTCTGGGTTGGTTACTAATGAAAAACTGTTTTTT. As protein: CSARERSGLVTNEKLFF.